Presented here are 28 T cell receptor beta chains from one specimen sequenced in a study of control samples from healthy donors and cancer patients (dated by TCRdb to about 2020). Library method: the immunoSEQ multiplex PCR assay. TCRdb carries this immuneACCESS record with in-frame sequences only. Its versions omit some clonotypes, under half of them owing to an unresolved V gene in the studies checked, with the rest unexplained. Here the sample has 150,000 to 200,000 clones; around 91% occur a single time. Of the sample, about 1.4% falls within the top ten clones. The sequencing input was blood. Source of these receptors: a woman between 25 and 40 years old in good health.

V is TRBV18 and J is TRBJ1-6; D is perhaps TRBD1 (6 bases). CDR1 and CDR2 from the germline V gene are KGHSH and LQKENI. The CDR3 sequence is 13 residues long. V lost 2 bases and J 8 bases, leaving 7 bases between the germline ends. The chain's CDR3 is CASSPKGDSPLHF. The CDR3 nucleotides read TGTGCCAGCTCACCAAAGGGGGATTCACCCCTCCACTTT.

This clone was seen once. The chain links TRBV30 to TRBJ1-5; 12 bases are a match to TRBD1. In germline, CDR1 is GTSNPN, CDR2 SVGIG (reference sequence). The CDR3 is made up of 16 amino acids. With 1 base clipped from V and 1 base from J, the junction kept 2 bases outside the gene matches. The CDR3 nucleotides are TGTGCCTGGAGTGAAGGGACAGGGGGCAGCAATCAGCCCCAGCATTTT. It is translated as CAWSEGTGGSNQPQHF.

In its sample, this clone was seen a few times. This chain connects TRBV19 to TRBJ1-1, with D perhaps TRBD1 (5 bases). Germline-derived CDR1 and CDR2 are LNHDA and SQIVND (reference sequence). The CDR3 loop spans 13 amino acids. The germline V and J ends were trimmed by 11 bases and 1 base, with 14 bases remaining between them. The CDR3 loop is CASHGHQNTEAFF. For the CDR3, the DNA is TGTGCCTCACACGGACACCAGAACACTGAAGCTTTCTTT.

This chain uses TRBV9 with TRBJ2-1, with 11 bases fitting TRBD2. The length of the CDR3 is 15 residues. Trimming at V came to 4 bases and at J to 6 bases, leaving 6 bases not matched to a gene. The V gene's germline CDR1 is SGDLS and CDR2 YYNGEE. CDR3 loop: CASSPPGTSGNEQFF. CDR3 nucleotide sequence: TGTGCCAGCAGCCCTCCCGGGACTAGCGGCAATGAGCAGTTCTTC.

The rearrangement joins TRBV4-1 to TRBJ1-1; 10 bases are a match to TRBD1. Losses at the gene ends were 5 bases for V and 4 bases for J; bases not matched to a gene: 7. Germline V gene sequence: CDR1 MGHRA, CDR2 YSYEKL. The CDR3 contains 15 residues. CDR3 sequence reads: CASSSRGTGVTEAFF. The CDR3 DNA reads TGCGCCAGCAGCTCGCGAGGGACAGGGGTCACTGAAGCTTTCTTT.

This CDR3 reads CASSEAPSGTDTQYF. The DNA of the CDR3 is TGTGCCAGCAGTGAAGCCCCTAGCGGCACAGATACGCAGTATTTT. The chain recombines TRBV2 with TRBJ2-3; maybe TRBD2 (6 bases). V was trimmed by 0 bases and J by 1 base, leaving 8 bases between them. CDR3 length: 15 residues. CDR1 and CDR2 (germline): SNHLY, FYNNEI.

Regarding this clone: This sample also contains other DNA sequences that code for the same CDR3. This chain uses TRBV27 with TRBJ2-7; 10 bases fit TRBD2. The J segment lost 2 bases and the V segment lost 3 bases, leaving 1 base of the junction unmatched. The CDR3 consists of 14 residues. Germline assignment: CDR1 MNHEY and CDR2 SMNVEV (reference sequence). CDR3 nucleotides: TGTGCCAGCAGTTTGGGGACTAGCGCCTACGAGCAGTACTTC. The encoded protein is CASSLGTSAYEQYF.

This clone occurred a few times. CDR3 residues: CASSSRTGATDTQYF. In nucleotides, the CDR3 is TGTGCCAGCAGCTCCCGGACAGGGGCCACAGATACGCAGTATTTT. The chain employs TRBV25-1 and TRBJ2-3, with 9 bases lining up with TRBD1. CDR3 size: 15 residues. Germline values: CDR1 MGHDK, CDR2 SYGVNS. V dropped 6 bases and J dropped 2; count of bases not matched to a gene: 6.

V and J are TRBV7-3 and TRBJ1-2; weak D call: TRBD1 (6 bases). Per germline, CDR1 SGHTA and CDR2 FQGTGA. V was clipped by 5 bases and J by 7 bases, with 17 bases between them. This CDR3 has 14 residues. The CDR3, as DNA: TGTGCCAGCAGCGTACTGGGGGGCGCGGGTGGCTACACCTTC. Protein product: CASSVLGGAGGYTF.

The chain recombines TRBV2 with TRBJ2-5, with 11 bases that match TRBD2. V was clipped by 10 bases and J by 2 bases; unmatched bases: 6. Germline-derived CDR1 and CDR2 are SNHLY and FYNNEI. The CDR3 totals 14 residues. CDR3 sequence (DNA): TGTGCCACCCCCGGGACTAGCGGACAAGAGACCCAGTACTTC. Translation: CATPGTSGQETQYF.

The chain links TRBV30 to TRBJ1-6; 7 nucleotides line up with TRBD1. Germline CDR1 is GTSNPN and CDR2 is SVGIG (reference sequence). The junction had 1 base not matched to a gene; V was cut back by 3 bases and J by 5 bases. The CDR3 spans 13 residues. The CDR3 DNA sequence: TGTGCCTGGAGGACAGGGAATAATTCACCCCTCCACTTT. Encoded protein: CAWRTGNNSPLHF.

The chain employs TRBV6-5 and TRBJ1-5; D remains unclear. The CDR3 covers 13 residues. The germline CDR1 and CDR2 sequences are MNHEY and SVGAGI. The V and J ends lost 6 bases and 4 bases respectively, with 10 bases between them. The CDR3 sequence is CASRPTRNQPQHF. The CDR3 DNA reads TGTGCCAGCAGGCCTACACGAAATCAGCCCCAGCATTTT.

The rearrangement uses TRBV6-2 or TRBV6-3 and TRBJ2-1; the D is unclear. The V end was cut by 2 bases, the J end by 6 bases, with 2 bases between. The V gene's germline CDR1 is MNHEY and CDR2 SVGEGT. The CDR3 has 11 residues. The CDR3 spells CASSYPNEQFF. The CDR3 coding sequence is TGTGCCAGCAGTTACCCCAATGAGCAGTTCTTC.

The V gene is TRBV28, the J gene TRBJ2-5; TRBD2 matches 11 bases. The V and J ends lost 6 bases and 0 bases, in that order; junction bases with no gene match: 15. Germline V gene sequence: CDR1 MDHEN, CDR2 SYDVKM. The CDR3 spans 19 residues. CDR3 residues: CASSPLPGLAAEYQETQYF. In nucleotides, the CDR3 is TGTGCCAGCAGCCCCCTACCGGGACTAGCGGCCGAGTACCAAGAGACCCAGTACTTC.

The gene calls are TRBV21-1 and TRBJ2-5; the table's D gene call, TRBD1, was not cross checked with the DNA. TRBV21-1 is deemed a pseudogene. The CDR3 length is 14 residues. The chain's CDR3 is CASTGQGAQETQYF. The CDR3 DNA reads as TGTGCCAGCACCGGACAGGGGGCACAAGAGACCCAGTACTTC.

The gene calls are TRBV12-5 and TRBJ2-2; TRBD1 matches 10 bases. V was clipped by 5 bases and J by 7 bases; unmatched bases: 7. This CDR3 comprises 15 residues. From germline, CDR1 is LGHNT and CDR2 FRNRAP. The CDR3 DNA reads TGTGCTAGTGGTCCGGACAGGGGGTTCATCGGGGAGCTGTTTTTT. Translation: CASGPDRGFIGELFF.

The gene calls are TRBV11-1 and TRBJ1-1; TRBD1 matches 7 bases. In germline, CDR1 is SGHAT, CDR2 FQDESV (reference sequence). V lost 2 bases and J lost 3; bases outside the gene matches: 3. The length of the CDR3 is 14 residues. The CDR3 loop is CASSLWDRDTEAFF. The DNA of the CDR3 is TGTGCCAGCAGCTTATGGGACAGAGACACTGAAGCTTTCTTT.

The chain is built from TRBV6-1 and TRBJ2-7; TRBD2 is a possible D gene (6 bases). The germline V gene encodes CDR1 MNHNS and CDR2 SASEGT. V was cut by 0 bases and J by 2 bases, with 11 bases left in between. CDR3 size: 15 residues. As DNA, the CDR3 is TGTGCCAGCAGTGAAGCGGAGGGCAACCCCTACGAGCAGTACTTC. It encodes CASSEAEGNPYEQYF.

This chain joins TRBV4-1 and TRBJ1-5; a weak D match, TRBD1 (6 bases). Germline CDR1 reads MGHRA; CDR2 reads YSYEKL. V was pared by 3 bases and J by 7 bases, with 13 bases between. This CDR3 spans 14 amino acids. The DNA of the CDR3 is TGCGCCAGCAGCCAGTACGGGGGGCCCCAGCCCCAGCATTTT. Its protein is CASSQYGGPQPQHF.

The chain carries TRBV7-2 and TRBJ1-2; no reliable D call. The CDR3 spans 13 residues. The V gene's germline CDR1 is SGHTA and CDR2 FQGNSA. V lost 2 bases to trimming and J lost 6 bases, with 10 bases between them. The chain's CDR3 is CASSLQIVNGYTF. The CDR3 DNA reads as TGTGCCAGCAGCTTACAGATCGTGAATGGCTACACCTTC.

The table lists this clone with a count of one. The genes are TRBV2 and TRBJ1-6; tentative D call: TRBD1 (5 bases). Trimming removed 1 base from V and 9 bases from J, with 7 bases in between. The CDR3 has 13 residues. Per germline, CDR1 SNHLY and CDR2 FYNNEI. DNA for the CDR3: TGTGCCAGCAGTGAAGAGGGGTCTTCACCCCTCCACTTT. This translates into CASSEEGSSPLHF. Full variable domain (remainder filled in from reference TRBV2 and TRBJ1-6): EPEVTQTPSHQVTQMGQEVILRCVPISNHLYFYWYRQILGQKVEFLVSFYNNEISEKSEIFDDQFSVERPDGSNFTLKIRSTKLEDSAMYFCASSEEGSSPLHFGNGTRLTVT.

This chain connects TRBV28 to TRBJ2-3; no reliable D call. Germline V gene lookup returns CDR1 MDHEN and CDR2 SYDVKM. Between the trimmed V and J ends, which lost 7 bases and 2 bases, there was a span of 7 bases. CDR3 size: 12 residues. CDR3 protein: CASTKTTDTQYF. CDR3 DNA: TGTGCCAGCACCAAAACCACAGATACGCAGTATTTT.

CDR3 loop: CASSAGPSSGNTIYF. CDR3 DNA: TGTGCCAGCAGCGCCGGGCCCAGCTCTGGAAACACCATATATTTT. The chain couples TRBV9 to TRBJ1-3, with D unresolved. From germline, CDR1 is SGDLS and CDR2 YYNGEE. Trimming took 3 bases from V and 0 from J, leaving 10 bases between them. The CDR3 runs 15 residues.

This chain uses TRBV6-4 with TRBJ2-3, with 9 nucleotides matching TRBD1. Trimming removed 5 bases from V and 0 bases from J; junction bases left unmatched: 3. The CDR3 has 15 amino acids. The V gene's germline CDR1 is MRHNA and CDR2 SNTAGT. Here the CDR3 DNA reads TGTGCCAGCAGTAACGGGACAGGGAGCACAGATACGCAGTATTTT. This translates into CASSNGTGSTDTQYF.

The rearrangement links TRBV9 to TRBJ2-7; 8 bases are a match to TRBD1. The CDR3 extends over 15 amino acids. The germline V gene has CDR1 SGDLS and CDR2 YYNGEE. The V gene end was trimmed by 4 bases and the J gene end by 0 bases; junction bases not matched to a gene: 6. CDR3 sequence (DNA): TGTGCCAGCAGCCCGAGGACAGGGAGCTCCTACGAGCAGTACTTC. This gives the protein CASSPRTGSSYEQYF.

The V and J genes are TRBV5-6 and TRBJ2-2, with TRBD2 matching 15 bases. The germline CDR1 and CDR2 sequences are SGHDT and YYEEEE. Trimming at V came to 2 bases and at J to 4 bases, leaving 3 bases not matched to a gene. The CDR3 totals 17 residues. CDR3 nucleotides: TGTGCCAGCAGCTTTGGACTAGCGGGAGGGGGCACCGGGGAGCTGTTTTTT. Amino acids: CASSFGLAGGGTGELFF.

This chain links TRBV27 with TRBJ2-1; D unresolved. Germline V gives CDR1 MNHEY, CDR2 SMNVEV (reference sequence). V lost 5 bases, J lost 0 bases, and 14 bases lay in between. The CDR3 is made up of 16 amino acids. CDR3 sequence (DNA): TGTGCCAGCAGTACCGAACAGAGGAGCTCCTACAATGAGCAGTTCTTC. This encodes CASSTEQRSSYNEQFF.

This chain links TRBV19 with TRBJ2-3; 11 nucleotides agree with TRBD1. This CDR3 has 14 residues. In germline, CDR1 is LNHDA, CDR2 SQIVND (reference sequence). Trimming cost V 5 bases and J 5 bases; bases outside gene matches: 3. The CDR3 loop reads CASSPDRGQDTQYF. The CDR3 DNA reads TGTGCCAGTAGTCCGGACAGGGGGCAAGATACGCAGTATTTT.